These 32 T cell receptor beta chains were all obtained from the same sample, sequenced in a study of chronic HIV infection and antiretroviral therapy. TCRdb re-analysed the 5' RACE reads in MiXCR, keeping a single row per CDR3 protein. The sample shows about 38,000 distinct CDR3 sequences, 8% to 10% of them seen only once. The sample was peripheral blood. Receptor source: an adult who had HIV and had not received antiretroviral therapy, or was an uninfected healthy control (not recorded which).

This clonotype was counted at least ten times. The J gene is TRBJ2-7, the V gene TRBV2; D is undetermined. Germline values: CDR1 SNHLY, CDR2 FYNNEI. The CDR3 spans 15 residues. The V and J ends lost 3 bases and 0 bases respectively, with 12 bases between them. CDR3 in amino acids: CASSDSLVSSYEQYF. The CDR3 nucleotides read TGTGCCAGCAGTGATAGTCTTGTGAGCTCCTACGAGCAGTACTTC.

The CDR3, as DNA: TGTGCCAGCAGCGTAGGGTCAGGGAACACTGAAGCTTTCTTT. It translates to CASSVGSGNTEAFF. The chain has TRBV9 and TRBJ1-1; D is unclear. This CDR3 has 14 amino acids. The V end was cut by 0 bases, the J end by 1 base, with 7 bases between. Germline lookup yields CDR1 SGDLS and CDR2 YYNGEE.

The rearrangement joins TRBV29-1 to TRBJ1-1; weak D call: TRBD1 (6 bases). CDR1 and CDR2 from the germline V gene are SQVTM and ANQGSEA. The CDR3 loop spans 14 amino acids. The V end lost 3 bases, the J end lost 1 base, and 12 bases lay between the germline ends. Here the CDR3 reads CSVDPRGANTEAFF. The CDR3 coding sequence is TGCAGCGTTGACCCTAGGGGGGCGAACACTGAAGCTTTCTTT.

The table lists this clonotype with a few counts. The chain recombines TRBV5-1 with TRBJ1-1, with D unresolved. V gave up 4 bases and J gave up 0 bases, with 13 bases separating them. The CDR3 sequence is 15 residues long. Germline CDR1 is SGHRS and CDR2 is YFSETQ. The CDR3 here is CASSPPNNMNTEAFF. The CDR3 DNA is TGCGCCAGCAGCCCCCCTAATAACATGAACACTGAAGCTTTCTTT.

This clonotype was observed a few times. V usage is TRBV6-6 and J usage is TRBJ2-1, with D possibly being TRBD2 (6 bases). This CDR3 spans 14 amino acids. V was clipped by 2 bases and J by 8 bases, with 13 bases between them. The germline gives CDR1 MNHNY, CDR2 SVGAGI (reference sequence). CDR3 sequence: CASSYGTASDEQFF. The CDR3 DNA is TGTGCCAGCAGTTACGGGACTGCCTCGGATGAGCAGTTCTTC.

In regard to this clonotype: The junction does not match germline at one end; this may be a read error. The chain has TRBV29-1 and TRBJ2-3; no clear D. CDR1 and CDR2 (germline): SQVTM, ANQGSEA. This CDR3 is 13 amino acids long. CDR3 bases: TGCAGAGTTGAAATCCGGGCCGCAGATACGCAGTATTTT. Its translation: CRVEIRAADTQYF.

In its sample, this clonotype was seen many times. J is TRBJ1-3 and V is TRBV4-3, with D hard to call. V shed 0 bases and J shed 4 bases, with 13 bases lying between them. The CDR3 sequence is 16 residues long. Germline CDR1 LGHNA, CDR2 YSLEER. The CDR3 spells CASSQEVSSLGNTIYF. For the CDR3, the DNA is TGCGCCAGCAGCCAAGAGGTTAGCTCTCTCGGAAACACCATATATTTT.

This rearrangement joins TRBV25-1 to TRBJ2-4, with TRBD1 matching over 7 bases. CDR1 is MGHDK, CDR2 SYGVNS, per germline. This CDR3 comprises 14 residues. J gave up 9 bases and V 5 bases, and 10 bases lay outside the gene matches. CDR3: CASSFGVGGGIQYF. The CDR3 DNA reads TGTGCCAGCAGTTTTGGGGTAGGGGGCGGCATTCAGTACTTC.

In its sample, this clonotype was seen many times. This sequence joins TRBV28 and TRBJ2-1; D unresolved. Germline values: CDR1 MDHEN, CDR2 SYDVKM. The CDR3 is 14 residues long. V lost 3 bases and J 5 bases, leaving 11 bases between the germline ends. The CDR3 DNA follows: TGTGCCAGCAGTTTGGGCGGAGTTGACAATGAGCAGTTCTTC. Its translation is CASSLGGVDNEQFF.

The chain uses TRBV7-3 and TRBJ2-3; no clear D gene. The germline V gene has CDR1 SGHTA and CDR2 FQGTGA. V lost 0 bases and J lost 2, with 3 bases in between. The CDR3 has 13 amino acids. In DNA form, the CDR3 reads TGTGCCAGCAGCTTAACACCCACAGATACGCAGTATTTT. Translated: CASSLTPTDTQYF.

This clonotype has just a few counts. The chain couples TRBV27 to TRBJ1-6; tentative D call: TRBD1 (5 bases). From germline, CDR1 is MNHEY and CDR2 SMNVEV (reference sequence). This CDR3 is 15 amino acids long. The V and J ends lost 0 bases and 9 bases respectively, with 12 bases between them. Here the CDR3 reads CASSLSMQGGSPLHF. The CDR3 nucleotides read TGTGCCAGCAGTTTATCGATGCAGGGTGGTTCACCCCTCCACTTT.

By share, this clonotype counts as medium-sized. DNA of the CDR3: TGCGCCAGCAGCCAACAAACTAGCGGAGATTACAATGAGCAGTTCTTC. Translated, it gives CASSQQTSGDYNEQFF. This chain links TRBV4-3 with TRBJ2-1; 8 bases agree with TRBD2. Germline-derived CDR1 and CDR2 are LGHNA and YSLEER. Losses at the gene ends were 2 bases for V and 4 bases for J; bases not matched to a gene: 7. The CDR3 runs to 16 residues.

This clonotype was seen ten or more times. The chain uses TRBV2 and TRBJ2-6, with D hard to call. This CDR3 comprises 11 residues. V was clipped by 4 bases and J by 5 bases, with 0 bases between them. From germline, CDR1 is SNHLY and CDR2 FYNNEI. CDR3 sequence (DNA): TGTGCCAGCAGTGGGGCCAACGTCCTGACTTTC. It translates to CASSGANVLTF.

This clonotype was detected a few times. The DNA of the CDR3 is TGTGCCAGCAGTTTTACAGGACCCTACGAGCAGTACTTC. Residues: CASSFTGPYEQYF. The V call is TRBV28, the J call TRBJ2-7; tentatively, D is TRBD1 (5 bases). Trimming stripped 3 bases from V and 2 bases from J, with 8 bases between. There are 13 residues in the CDR3. Germline CDR1 reads MDHEN; CDR2 reads SYDVKM.

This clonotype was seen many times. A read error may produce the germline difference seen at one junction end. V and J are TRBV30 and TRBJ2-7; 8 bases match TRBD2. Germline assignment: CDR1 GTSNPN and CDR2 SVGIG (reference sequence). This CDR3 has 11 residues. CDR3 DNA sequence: TGTGCCTGGAGTGAACAGCGGGAGCTGTACTTC. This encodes CAWSEQRELYF.

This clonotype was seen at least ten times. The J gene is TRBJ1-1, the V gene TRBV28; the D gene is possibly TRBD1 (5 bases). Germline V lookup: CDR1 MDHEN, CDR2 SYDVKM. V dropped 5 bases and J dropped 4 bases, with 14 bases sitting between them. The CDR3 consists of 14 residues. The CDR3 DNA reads TGTGCCAGCAGTCTCAAGGGACGAGGCACTGAAGCTTTCTTT. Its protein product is CASSLKGRGTEAFF.

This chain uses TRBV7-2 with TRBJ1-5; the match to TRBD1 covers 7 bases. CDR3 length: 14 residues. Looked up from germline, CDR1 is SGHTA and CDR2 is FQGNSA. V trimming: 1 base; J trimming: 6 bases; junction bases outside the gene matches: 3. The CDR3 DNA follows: TGTGCCAGCAGCTTAGGACAGGGAGCTCAGCCCCAGCATTTT. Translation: CASSLGQGAQPQHF.

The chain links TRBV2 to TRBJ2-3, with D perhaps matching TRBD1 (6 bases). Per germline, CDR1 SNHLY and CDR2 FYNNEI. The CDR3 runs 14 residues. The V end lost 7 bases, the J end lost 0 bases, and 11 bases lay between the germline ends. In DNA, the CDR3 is TGTGCCAGCAAGAGACAGGAGAGCACAGATACGCAGTATTTT. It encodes CASKRQESTDTQYF.

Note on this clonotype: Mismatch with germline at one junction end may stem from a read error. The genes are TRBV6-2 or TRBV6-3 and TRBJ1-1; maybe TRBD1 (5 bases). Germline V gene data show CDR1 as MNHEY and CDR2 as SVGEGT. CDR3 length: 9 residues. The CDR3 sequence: CASGTETFF. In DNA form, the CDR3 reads TGTGCCAGCGGGACTGAAACTTTCTTT.

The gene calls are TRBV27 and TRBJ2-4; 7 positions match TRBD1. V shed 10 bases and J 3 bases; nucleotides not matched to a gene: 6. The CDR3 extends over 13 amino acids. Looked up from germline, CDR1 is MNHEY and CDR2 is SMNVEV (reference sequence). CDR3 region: CAIPGTDKNIQYF. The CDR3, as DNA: TGTGCCATTCCCGGGACAGACAAAAACATTCAGTACTTC.

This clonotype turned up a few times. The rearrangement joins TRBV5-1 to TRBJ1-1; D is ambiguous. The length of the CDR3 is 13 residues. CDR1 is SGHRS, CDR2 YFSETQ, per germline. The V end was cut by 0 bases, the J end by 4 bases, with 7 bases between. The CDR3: CASSLAGSTEAFF. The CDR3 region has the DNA TGCGCCAGCAGCTTGGCGGGTTCCACTGAAGCTTTCTTT. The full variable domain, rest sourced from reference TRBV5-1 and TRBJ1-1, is KAGVTQTPRYLIKTRGQQVTLSCSPISGHRSVSWYQQTPGQGLQFLFEYFSETQRNKGNFPGRFSGRQFSNSRSEMNVSTLELGDSALYLCASSLAGSTEAFFGQGTRLTVV.

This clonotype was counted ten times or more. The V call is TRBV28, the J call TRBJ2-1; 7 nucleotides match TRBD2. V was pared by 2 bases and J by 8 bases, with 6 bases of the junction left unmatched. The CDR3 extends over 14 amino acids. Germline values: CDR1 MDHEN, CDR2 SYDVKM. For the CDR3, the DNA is TGTGCCAGCAGTTTACCTAGCGGTTACGATGAGCAGTTCTTC. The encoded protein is CASSLPSGYDEQFF.

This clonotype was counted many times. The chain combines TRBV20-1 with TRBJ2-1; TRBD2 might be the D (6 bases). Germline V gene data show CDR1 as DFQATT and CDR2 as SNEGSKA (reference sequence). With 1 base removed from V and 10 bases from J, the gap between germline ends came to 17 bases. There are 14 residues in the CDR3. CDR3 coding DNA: TGCAGTGCTAGAGTTGCGGCGGGATCGGGGGAGCAGTTCTTC. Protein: CSARVAAGSGEQFF.

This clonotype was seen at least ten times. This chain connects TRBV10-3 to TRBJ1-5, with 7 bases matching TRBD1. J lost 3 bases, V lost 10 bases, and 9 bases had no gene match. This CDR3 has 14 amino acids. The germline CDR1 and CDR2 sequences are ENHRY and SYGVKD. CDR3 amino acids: CATRTRGDNQPQHF. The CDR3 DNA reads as TGTGCCACCCGGACCAGGGGGGACAATCAGCCCCAGCATTTT.

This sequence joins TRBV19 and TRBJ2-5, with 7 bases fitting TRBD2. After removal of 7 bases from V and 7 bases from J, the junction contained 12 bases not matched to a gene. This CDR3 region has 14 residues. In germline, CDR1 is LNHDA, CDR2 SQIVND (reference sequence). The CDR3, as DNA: TGTGCCAGTAAATCGTTCTCAACGGGAGGGACCCAGTACTTC. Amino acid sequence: CASKSFSTGGTQYF.

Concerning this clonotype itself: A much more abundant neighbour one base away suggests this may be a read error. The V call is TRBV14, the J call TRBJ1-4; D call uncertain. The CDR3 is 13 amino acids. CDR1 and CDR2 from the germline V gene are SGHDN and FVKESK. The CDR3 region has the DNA TGTGCCAACAGCCAAGCCTCAGGCCTCGGACTGTTTTTT. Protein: CANSQASGLGLFF.

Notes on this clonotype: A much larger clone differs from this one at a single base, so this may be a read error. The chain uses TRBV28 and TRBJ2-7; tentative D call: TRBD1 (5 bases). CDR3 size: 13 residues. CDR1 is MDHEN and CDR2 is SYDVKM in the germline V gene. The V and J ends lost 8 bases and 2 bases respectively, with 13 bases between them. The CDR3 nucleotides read TGTGCCAGCGGACCTCAGGGCACCTACGAGCAGTACTTC. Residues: CASGPQGTYEQYF.

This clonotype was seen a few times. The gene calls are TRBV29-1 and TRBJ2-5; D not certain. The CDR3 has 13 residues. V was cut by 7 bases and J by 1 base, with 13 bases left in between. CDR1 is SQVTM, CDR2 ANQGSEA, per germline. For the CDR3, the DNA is TGCAGCGCCGATCCTCGGCTCCAAGAGACCCAGTACTTC. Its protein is CSADPRLQETQYF.

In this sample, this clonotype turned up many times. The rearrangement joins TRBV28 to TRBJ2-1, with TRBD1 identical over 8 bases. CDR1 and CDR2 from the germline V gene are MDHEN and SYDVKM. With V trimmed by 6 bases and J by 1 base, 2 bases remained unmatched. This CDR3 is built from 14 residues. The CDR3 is CASSRTGSYNEQFF. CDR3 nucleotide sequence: TGTGCCAGCAGCCGGACAGGGTCCTACAATGAGCAGTTCTTC.

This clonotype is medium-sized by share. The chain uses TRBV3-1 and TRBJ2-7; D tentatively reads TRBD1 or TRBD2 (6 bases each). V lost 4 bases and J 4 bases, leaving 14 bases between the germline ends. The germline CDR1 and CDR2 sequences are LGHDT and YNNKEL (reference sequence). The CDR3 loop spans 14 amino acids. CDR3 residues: CASSPLGGLYEQYF. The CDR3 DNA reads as TGTGCCAGCAGCCCGCTGGGGGGCCTATACGAGCAGTACTTC.

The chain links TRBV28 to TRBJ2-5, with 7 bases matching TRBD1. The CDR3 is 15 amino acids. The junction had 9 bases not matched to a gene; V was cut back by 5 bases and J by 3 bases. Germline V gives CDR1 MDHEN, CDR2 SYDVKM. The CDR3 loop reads CASSPLFGTEETQYF. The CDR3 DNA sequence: TGTGCCAGCAGTCCTCTGTTCGGGACAGAAGAGACCCAGTACTTC. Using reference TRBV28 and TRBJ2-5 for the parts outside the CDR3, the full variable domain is DVKVTQSSRYLVKRTGEKVFLECVQDMDHENMFWYRQDPGLGLRLIYFSYDVKMKEKGDIPEGYSVSREKKERFSLILESASTNQTSMYLCASSPLFGTEETQYFGPGTRLLVL.

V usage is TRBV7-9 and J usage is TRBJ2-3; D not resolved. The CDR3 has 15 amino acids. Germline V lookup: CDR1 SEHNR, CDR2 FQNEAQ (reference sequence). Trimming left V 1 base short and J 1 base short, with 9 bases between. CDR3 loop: CASSLEPPGTDTQYF. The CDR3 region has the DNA TGTGCCAGCAGCTTAGAACCTCCGGGCACAGATACGCAGTATTTT.